A single sample is the source of the 3 T cell receptor beta chains below, sequenced in a study of blood T cell repertoires in COVID-19. Clones were read by immunoSEQ multiplex PCR, and TCRdb kept only the in-frame ones, dropping some. The sample has 270,000 or so clones; 82% are singletons. The sequencing input was peripheral blood. Receptors were obtained from a woman under 30 with acute or convalescent COVID-19.

The CDR3 coding sequence is TGTGCCAGCAGTTTATCAGGTAGCCGACCAAATCAGCCCCAGCATTTT. This translates into CASSLSGSRPNQPQHF. The rearrangement joins TRBV27 to TRBJ1-5, with D hard to call. The CDR3 contains 16 residues. CDR1 MNHEY and CDR2 SMNVEV come from the germline V gene (reference sequence). Trimming removed 0 bases at V and 4 bases at J, with 13 bases between.

CDR3 bases: TGTGCCAGCAGCTTATGGTCTAGCGGGGCCTACAATGAGCAGTTCTTC. Translation: CASSLWSSGAYNEQFF. The J gene is TRBJ2-1, the V gene TRBV7-2, with TRBD2 matching 9 bases. Trimming cost V 2 bases and J 2 bases; bases outside gene matches: 4. CDR1 and CDR2 (germline): SGHTA, FQGNSA. CDR3 size: 16 residues.

V is TRBV4-3 and J is TRBJ2-1; TRBD1 agrees at 7 bases. CDR1 and CDR2 from the germline V gene are LGHNA and YSLEER. Germline trimming cut 1 base from V and 1 base from J; bases unmatched to any gene: 1. The CDR3 has 15 residues. The CDR3 DNA reads TGCGCCAGCAGCCAAGCGGGACAGTCCTACAATGAGCAGTTCTTC. This translates into CASSQAGQSYNEQFF.